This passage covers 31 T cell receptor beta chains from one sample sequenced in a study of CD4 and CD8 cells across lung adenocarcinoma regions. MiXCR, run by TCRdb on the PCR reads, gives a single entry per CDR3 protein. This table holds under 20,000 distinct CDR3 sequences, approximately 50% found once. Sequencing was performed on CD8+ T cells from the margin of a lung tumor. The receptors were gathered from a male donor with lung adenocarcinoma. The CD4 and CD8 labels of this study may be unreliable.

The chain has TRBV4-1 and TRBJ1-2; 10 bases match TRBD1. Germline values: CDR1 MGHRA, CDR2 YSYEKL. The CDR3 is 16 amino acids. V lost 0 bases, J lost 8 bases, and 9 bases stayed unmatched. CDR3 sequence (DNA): TGCGCCAGCAGCCAAGATGTGTCGACAGGGGGCGCGGGCTACACCTTC. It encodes CASSQDVSTGGAGYTF.

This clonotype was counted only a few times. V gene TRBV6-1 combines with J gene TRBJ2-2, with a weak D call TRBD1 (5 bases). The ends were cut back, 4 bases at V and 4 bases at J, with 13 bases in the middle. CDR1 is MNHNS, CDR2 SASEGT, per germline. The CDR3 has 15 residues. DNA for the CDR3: TGTGCCAGCAGTGTTGTGACAGTCGGCACCGGGGAGCTGTTTTTT. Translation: CASSVVTVGTGELFF.

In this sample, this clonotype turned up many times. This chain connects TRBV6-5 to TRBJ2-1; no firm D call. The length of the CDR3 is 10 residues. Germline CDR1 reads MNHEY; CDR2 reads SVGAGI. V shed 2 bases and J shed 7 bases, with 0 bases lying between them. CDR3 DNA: TGTGCCAGCAGTTACAATGAGCAGTTCTTC. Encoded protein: CASSYNEQFF.

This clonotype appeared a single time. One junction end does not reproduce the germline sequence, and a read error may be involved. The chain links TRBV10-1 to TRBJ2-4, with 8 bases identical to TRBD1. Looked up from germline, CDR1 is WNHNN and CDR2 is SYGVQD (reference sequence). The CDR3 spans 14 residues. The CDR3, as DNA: TGCGGCAGCAGGGGGCTATGGGGCACAGATACTCAGTACTTC. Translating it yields CGSRGLWGTDTQYF.

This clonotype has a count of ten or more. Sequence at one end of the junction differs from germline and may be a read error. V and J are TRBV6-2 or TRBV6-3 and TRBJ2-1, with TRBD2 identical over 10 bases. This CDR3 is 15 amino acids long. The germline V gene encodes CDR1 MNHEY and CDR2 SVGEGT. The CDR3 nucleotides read TGTGCCAGCAGCCGAGTAGCGGGAGGTCCCGTCACCGAAACGTTC. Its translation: CASSRVAGGPVTETF.

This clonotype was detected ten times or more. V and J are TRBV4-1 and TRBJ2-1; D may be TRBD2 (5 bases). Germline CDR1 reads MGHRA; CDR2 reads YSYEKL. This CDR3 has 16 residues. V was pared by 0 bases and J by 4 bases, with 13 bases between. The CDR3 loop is CASSQEVRGKYNEQFF. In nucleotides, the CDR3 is TGCGCCAGCAGCCAAGAAGTACGGGGAAAATACAATGAGCAGTTCTTC.

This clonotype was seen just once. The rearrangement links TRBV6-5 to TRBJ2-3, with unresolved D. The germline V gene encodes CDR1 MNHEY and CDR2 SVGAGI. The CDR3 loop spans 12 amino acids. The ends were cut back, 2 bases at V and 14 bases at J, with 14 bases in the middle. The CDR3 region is CASSYSADAPYF. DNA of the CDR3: TGTGCCAGCAGTTACAGCGCCGATGCGCCGTATTTT.

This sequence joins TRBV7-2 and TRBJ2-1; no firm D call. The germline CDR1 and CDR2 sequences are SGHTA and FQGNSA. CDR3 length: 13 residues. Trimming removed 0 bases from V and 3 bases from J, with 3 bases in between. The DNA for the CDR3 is TGTGCCAGCAGCTTAGCCAGCTACAATGAGCAGTTCTTC. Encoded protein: CASSLASYNEQFF.

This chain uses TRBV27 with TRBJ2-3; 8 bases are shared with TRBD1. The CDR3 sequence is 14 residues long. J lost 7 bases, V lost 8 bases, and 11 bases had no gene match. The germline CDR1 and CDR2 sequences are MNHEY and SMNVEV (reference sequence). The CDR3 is CASGPRQGANTQYF. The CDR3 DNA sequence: TGTGCCAGCGGGCCTCGGCAGGGGGCAAATACGCAGTATTTT.

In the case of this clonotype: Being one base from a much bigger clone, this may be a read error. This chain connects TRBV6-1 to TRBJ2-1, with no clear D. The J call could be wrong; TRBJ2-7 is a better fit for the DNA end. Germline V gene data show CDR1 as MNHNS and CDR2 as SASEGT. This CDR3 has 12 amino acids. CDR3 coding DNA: TGTGCCAGCAGTGCCGATTACAATGAGCAGTACTTC. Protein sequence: CASSADYNEQYF.

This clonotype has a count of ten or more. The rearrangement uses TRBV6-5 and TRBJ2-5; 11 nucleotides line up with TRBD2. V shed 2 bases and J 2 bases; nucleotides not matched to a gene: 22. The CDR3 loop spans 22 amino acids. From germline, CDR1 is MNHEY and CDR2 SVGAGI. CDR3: CASSYRRAGVTSGTTYQETQYF. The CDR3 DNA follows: TGTGCCAGCAGTTACAGGAGGGCAGGCGTGACTAGCGGGACGACTTATCAAGAGACCCAGTACTTC.

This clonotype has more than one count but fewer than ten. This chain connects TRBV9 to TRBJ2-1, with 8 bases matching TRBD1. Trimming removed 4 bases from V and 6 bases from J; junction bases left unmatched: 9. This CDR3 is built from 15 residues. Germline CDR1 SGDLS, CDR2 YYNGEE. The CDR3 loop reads CASSPRETGVNEQFF. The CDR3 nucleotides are TGTGCCAGCAGCCCACGGGAGACAGGGGTCAATGAGCAGTTCTTC.

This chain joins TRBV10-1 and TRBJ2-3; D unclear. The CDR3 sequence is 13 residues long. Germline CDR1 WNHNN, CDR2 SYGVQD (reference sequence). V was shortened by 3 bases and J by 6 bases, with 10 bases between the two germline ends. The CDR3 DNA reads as TGCGCCAGCAGTGATAACCCTCAGGATACGCAGTATTTT. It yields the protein CASSDNPQDTQYF.

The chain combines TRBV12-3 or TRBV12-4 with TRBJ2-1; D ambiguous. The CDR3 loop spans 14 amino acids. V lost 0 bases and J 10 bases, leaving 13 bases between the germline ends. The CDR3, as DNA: TGTGCCAGCAGTTTAGCGAGTATGCGCCGCGAGCAGTTCTTC. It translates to CASSLASMRREQFF.

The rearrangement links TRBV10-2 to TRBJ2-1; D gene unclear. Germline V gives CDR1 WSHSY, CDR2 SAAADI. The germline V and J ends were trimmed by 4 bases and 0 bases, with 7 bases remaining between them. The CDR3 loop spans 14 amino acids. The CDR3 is CASSAQSSYNEQFF. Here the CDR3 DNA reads TGCGCCAGCAGTGCCCAAAGCTCCTACAATGAGCAGTTCTTC.

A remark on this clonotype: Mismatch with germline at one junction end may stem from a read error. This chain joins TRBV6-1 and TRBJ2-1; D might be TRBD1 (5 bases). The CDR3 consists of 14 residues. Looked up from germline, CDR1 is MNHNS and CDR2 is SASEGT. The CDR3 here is CASRGQVARDTQFF. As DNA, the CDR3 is TGTGCCAGCAGGGGGCAGGTGGCGAGAGATACGCAGTTTTTC.

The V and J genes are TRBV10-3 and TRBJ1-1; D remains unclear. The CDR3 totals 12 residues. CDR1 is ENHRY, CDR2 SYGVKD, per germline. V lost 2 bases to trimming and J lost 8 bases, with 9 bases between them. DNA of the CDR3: TGTGCCATCAGTGAGGTACCTCCAGAAGCTTTCTTT. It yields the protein CAISEVPPEAFF.

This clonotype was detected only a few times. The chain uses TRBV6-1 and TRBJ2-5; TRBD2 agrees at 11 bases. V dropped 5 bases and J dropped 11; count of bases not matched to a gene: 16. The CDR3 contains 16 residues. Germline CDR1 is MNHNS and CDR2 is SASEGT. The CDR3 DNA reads TGTGCCAGCAGTACCGCACTAGCGGGAGTATCCAATGAGCAGTACTTC. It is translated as CASSTALAGVSNEQYF.

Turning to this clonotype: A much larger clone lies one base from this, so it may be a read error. Here the CDR3 reads CASRGGRYNEQFF. CDR3 coding DNA: TGTGCCAGCAGGGGGGGACGGTACAATGAGCAGTTCTTC. V is TRBV6-1 and J is TRBJ2-1; possible D gene TRBD2, 6 bases. Germline CDR1 MNHNS, CDR2 SASEGT. Trimming removed 6 bases at V and 4 bases at J, with 10 bases between. There are 13 residues in the CDR3.

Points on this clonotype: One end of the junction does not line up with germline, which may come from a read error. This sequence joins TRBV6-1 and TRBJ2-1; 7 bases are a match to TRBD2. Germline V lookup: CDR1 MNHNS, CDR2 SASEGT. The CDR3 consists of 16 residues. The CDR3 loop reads CASSETWTRRTNELFF. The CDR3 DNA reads TGTGCCAGCAGTGAAACGTGGACTAGGAGGACCAATGAGCTGTTTTTC.

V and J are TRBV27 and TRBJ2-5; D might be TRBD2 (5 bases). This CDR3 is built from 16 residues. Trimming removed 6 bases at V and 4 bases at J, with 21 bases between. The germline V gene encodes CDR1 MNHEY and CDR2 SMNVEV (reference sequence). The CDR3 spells CASRGRAATYPETQYF. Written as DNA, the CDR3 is TGTGCCAGCAGGGGAAGAGCGGCCACGTACCCAGAGACCCAGTACTTC.

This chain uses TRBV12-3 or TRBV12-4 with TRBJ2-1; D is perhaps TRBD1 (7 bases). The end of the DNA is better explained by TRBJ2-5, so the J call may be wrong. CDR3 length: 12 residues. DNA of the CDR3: TGTGCCAGCAGTTCAGGGGGGCAGACCCAGTACTTC. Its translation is CASSSGGQTQYF.

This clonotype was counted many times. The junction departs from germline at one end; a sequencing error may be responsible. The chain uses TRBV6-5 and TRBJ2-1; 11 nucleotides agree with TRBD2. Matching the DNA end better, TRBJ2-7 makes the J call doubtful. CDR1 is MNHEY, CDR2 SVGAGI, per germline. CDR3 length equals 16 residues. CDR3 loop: CASSFLLAGVSDEQYF. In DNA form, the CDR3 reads TGTGCCAGCAGTTTCCTACTAGCGGGAGTCTCCGACGAGCAGTACTTC.

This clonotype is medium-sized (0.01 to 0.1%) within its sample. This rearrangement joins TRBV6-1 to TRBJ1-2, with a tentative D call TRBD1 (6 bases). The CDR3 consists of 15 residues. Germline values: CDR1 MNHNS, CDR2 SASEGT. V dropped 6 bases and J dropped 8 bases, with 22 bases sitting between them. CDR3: CASRGQRGVIGGYTF. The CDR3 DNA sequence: TGTGCCAGCAGAGGACAGCGGGGAGTCATCGGAGGCTACACCTTC.

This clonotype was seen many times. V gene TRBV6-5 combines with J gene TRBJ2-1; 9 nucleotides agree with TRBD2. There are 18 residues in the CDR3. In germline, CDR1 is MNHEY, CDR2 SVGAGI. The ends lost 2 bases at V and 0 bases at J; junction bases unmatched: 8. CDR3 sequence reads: CASSYLRTSDFSYNEQFF. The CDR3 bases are TGTGCCAGCAGTTACCTACGGACTAGCGACTTCTCCTACAATGAGCAGTTCTTC.

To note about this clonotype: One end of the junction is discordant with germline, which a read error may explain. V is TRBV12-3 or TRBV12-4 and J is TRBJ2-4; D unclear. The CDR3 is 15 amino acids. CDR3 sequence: CASSLGRSAKDTQYF. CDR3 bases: TGTGCCAGCAGCTTAGGGCGGTCAGCCAAAGATACGCAGTATTTC.

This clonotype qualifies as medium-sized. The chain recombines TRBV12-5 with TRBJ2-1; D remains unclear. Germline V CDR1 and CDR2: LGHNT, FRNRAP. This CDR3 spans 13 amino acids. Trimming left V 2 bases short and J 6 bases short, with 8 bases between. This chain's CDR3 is CASGLSLSNEQFF. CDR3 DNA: TGTGCTAGTGGTTTGAGCCTAAGCAATGAGCAGTTCTTC.

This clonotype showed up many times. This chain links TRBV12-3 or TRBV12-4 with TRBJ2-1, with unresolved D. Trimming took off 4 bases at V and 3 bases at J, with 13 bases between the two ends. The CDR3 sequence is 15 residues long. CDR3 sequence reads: CASSSAVLLYNEQFF. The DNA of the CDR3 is TGTGCCAGCAGTTCAGCAGTTCTCCTCTACAATGAGCAGTTCTTC.

The DNA of the CDR3 is TGTGCCAGCAGCCCTGGACTAGCGGGACCGTACCAAGAGACCCAGTACTTC. Its protein product is CASSPGLAGPYQETQYF. The rearrangement links TRBV5-4 to TRBJ2-5; the match to TRBD2 covers 12 bases. CDR1 and CDR2 from the germline V gene are SGHNT and YYREEE (reference sequence). The V gene end was trimmed by 4 bases and the J gene end by 0 bases; junction bases not matched to a gene: 7. The CDR3 length is 17 residues. The whole variable domain, remainder taken from reference TRBV5-4 and TRBJ2-5, is ETGVTQSPTHLIKTRGQQVTLRCSSQSGHNTVSWYQQALGQGPQFIFQYYREEENGRGNFPPRFSGLQFPNYSSELNVNALELDDSALYLCASSPGLAGPYQETQYFGPGTRLLVL.

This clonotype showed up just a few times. The CDR3 protein is CASSEAGLGAKDTQYF. The CDR3 DNA reads TGTGCCAGCAGTGAAGCGGGGCTGGGGGCCAAGGATACTCAGTACTTC. The chain couples TRBV6-1 to TRBJ2-4; D perhaps matches TRBD1 (6 bases). V lost 0 bases, J lost 12 bases, and 21 bases lay in between. The length of the CDR3 is 16 residues. From germline, CDR1 is MNHNS and CDR2 SASEGT.

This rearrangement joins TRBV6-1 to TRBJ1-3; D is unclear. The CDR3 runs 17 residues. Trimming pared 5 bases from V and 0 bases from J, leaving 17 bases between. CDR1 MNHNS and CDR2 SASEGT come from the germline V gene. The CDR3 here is CASSPWAGGFSGNTIYF. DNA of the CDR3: TGTGCCAGCAGTCCCTGGGCAGGAGGGTTCTCTGGAAACACCATATATTTT.